This TCR beta chain was found in a study of cytomegalovirus exposure and HLA in healthy donors. Study-wide points: Later work found most CMV-associated TCR beta chains apparently HLA-restricted.

Researchers ran the PCR with 60 Vbeta and 13 Jbeta primers. Method: immunoSEQ multiplex PCR; TCRdb's copy keeps in-frame clones and lacks some. In the table there are approximately 160,000 clones, approximately 80% of which are singletons. In its sample, this clone was seen a few times. Its specificity is unknown. Germline CDR1 reads SQVTM; CDR2 reads ANQGSEA. The CDR3 covers 14 residues. Trimming shortened V by 7 bases and J by 7 bases, and 22 bases separated the two germline ends. The sample comprised PBMCs. The TCR was taken from a woman aged 18-29 years in good health and CMV-seronegative. J is TRBJ1-2 and V is TRBV29-1; no firm D call. The CDR3 reads CSAPRYGGLGGYTF. The CDR3 region has the DNA TGCAGCGCCCCCAGATACGGAGGACTTGGTGGCTACACCTTC.